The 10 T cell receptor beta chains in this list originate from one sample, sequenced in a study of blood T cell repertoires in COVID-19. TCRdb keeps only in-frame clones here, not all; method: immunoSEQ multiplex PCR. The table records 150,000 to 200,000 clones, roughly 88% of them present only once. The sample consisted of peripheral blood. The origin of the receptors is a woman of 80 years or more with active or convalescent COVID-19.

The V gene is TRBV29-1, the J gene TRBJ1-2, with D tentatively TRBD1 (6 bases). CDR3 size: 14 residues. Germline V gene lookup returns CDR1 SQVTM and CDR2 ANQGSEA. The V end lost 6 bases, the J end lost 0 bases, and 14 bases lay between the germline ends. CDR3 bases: TGCAGCGTAGCCACAGGGCCTGCTAACTATGGCTACACCTTC. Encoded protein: CSVATGPANYGYTF.

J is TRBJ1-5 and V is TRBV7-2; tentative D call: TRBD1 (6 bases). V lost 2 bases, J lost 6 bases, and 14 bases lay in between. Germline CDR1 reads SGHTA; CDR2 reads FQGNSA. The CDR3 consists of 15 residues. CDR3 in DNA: TGTGCCAGCAGCTTATTGGGGGGGCAGGGTCAGCCCCAGCATTTT. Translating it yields CASSLLGGQGQPQHF.

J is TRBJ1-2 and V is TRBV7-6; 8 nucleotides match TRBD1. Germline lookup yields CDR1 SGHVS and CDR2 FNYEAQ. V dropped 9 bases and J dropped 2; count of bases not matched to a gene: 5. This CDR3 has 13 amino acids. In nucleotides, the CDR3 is TGTGCCAGAGAAAGGACAGGGAACTATGGCTACACCTTC. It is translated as CARERTGNYGYTF. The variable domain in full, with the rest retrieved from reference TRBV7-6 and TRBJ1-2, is GAGVSQSPRYKVTKRGQDVALRCDPISGHVSLYWYRQALGQGPEFLTYFNYEAQQDKSGLPNDRFSAERPEGSISTLTIQRTEQRDSAMYRCARERTGNYGYTFGSGTRLTVV.

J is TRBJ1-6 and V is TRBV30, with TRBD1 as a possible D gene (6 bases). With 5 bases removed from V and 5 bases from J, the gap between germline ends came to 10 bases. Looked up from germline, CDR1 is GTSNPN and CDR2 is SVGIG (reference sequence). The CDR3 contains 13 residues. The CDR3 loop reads CAWQQGHNSPLHF. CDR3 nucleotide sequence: TGTGCCTGGCAACAGGGCCATAATTCACCCCTCCACTTT.

CDR3 protein: CAISPQVGVGELFF. CDR3 DNA sequence: TGTGCCATCAGTCCCCAGGTCGGGGTCGGGGAGCTGTTTTTT. The chain recombines TRBV10-3 with TRBJ2-2; TRBD2 is a possible D gene (5 bases). V lost 5 bases and J 7 bases, leaving 14 bases between the germline ends. Per the germline V gene, CDR1 is ENHRY and CDR2 is SYGVKD. The CDR3 spans 14 residues.

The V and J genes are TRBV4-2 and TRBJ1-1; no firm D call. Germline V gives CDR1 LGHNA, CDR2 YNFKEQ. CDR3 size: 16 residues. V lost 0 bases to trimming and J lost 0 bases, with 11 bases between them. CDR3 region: CASSQEWARMNTEAFF. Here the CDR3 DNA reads TGTGCCAGCAGCCAAGAGTGGGCGCGTATGAACACTGAAGCTTTCTTT.

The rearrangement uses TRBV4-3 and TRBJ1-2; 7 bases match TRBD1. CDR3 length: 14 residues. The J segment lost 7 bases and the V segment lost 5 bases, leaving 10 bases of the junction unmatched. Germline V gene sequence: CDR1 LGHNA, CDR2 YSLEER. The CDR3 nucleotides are TGCGCCAGCAGCACCCCAGACAGGGTCGGTGGCTACACCTTC. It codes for CASSTPDRVGGYTF.

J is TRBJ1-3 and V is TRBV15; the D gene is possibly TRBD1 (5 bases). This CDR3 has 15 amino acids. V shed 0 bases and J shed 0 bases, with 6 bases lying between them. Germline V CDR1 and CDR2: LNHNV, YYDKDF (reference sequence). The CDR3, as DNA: TGTGCCACCAGCAGAGATACAGGCTCTGGAAACACCATATATTTT. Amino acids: CATSRDTGSGNTIYF.

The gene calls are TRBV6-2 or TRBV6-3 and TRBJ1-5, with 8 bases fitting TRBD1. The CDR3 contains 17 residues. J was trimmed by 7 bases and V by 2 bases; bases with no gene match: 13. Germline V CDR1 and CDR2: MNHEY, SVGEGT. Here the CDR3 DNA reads TGTGCCAGCAGTTACCTTTCCAGGGGGCGATACGGCCAGCCCCAGCATTTT. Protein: CASSYLSRGRYGQPQHF.

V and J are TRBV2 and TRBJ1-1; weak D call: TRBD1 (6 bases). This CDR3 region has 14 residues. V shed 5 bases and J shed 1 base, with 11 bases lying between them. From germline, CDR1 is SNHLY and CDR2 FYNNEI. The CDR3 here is CASSTGSPNTEAFF. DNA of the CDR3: TGTGCCAGCAGTACAGGGAGTCCGAACACTGAAGCTTTCTTT.